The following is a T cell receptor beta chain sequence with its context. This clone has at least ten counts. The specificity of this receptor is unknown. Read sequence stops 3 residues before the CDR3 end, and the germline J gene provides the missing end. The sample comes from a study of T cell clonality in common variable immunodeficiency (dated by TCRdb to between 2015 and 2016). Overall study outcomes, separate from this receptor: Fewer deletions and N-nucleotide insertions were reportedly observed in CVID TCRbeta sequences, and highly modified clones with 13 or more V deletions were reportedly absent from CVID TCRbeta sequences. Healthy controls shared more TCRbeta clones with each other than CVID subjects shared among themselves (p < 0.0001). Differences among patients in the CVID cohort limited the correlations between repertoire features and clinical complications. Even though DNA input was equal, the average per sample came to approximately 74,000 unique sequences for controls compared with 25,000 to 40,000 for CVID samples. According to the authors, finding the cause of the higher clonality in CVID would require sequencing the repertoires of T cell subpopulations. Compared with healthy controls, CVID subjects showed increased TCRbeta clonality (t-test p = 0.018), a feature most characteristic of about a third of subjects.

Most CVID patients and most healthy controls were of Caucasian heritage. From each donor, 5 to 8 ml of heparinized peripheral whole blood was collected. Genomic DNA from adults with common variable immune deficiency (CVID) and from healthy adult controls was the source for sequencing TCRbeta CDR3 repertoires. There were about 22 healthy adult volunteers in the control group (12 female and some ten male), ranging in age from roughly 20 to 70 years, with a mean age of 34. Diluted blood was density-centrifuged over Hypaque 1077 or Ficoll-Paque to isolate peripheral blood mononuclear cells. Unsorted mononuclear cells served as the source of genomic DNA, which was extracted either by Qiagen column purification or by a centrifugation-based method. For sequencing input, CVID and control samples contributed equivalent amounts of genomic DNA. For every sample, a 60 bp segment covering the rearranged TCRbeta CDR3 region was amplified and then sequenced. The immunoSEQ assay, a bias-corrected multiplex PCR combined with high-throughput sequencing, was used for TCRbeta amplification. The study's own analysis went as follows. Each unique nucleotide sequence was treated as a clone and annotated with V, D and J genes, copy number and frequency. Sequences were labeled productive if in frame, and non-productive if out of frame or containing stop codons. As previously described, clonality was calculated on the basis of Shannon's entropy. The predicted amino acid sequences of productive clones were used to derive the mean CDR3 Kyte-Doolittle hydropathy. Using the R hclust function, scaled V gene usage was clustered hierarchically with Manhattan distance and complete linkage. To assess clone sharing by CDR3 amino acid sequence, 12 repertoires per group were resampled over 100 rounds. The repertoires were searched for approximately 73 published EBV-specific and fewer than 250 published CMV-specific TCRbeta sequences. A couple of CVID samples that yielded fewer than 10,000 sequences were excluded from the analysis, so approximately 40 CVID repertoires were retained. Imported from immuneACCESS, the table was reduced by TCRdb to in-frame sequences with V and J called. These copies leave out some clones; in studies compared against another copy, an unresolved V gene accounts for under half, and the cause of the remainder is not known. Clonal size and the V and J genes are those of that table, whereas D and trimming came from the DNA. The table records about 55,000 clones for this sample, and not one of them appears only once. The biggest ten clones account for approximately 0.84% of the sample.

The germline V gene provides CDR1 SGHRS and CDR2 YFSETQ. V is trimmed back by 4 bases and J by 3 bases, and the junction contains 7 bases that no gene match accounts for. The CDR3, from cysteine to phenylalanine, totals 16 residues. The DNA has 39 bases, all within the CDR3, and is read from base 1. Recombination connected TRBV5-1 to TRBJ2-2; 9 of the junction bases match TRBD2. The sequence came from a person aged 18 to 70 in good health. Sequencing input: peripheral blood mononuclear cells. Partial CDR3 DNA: TGCGCCAGCAGCCCTCTAGGCGGGAGGGACACCGGGGAG. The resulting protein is CASSPLGGRDTGE. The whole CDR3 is CASSPLGGRDTGELFF.